This T cell receptor beta chain was retrieved from a study of cytomegalovirus exposure and HLA in healthy donors. Regarding the study as a whole: A later examination showed that TCR association rates differed by HLA locus, with DRB1 most and HLA-C fewest. Cytomegalovirus-associated TCR beta chains were listed, numbering more than 150.

The PCR had 60 Vbeta and 13 Jbeta primers. This table comes from immunoSEQ multiplex PCR, and its TCRdb copy is limited to in-frame clones, with some not included. The sample lists 100,000 to 150,000 clones, around 77% seen once, with less than 6.5% in the top ten. After removal of 5 bases from V and 3 bases from J, the junction contained 6 bases not matched to a gene. The CDR3 length is 15 residues. CDR1 is SEHNR and CDR2 is FQNEAQ in the germline V gene (reference sequence). On this clone itself: The antigen is undetermined.

The chain joins TRBV7-9 to TRBJ2-5; 10 bases line up with TRBD1. The material sequenced was PBMCs. This receptor was identified in a man between 25 and 39 years old in good health and CMV-seronegative. The DNA of the CDR3 is TGTGCCAGCAGCCCTCTGGGACAGGGGAAAGAGACCCAGTACTTC. This translates into CASSPLGQGKETQYF.